This is a list of T cell receptor beta chains from one sample in a study of cytomegalovirus exposure and HLA in healthy donors. Generated by immunoSEQ multiplex PCR, the TCRdb table keeps only in-frame clones and is missing some. The sample lists about 160,000 clones; roughly 79% were seen once. The material sequenced was PBMCs. These receptors were collected from a woman between 45 and 60 years old in good health and CMV-seropositive. Each CDR3 is given with its conserved first and last residue. A D gene is named only where the DNA matches it firmly. Not every row has a clone size; where given, it reads once, few, many or a size class.

v_call	clone_size	d_call	j_call	cdr3_aa	cdr3_nt
TRBV2	.	.	TRBJ1-5	CASSESTGSNQPQHF	TGTGCCAGCAGTGAAAGCACAGGAAGCAATCAGCCCCAGCATTTT
TRBV27	.	.	TRBJ2-5	CASRNFGERETQYF	TGTGCCAGCAGAAATTTTGGGGAGAGGGAGACCCAGTACTTC
TRBV10-3	.	.	TRBJ2-7	CAISKGSFSYEQYF	TGTGCCATCAGTAAAGGGAGTTTCTCCTACGAGCAGTACTTC
TRBV9	.	.	TRBJ1-5	CASSATDSSQPQHF	TGTGCCAGCAGCGCAACGGACAGTTCCCAGCCCCAGCATTTT
TRBV9	.	.	TRBJ2-5	CASSVGTTMETQYF	TGTGCCAGCAGCGTAGGGACTACTATGGAGACCCAGTACTTC
TRBV20-1	few	.	TRBJ1-1	CSADINTEAFF	TGCAGTGCTGACATAAACACTGAAGCTTTCTTT
TRBV5-1	few	.	TRBJ1-1	CASSSQTNTEAFF	TGCGCCAGCAGCTCGCAGACAAACACTGAAGCTTTCTTT
TRBV6-1	.	.	TRBJ1-4	CASSEPGQSNEKLFF	TGTGCCAGCAGTGAACCAGGCCAATCTAATGAAAAACTGTTTTTT
TRBV2	.	.	TRBJ2-2	CASRSEARELFF	TGTGCCAGCAGATCTGAGGCCAGGGAGCTGTTTTTT
TRBV6-1	.	.	TRBJ1-1	CALNQVRNTEAFF	TGTGCCTTAAATCAGGTCAGGAACACTGAAGCTTTCTTT
TRBV7-2	.	.	TRBJ2-5	CASSSNRVQYF	TGTGCCAGCAGCTCGAACAGGGTTCAGTACTTC